This T cell receptor (beta chain) emerged from a study of metastatic and nonmetastatic thyroid tumors. Study details: Repertoires from blood and tumor or nodule tissue of malignant and benign thyroid patients were compared. Study results and caveats: Versus benign nodules, malignant thyroid tumors reportedly had significantly higher TCR beta diversity, in blood and tumor.

Original methodology: A classifier for distant metastasis in papillary thyroid cancer was constructed using CDR3 differences observed across clinicopathological groups. TCRdb used MiXCR to call clones anew from the PCR reads. Here the V and J calls rest on TCRdb's processing, not on the authors' analysis. Of approximately 32,000 clones in the sample, over 15% were seen once. On this clone itself: Its matching antigen is unknown.

None of the patients had undergone any treatment ahead of thyroid surgery. The TCR was taken from a female donor with papillary thyroid cancer or a benign thyroid nodule (not recorded which). Some clones in this sample may be carry-over from other donors' samples. Sequenced: blood.

CDR3 DNA sequence: TGTGCTAGTGGTTTAGTGATAGCGGGTGGGGATGAGCAGTTCTTC. Translated: CASGLVIAGGDEQFF. This chain links TRBV12-5 with TRBJ2-1; 7 nucleotides agree with TRBD2. The trim removed 3 bases at V and 8 bases at J, leaving 10 bases unmatched. Germline CDR1 LGHNT, CDR2 FRNRAP. This CDR3 is 15 amino acids long.